The 19 T cell receptor beta chains presented below share a single source sample, sequenced in a study of OX40 agonist ivuxolimab in advanced cancers. Produced via immunoSEQ multiplex PCR; TCRdb's table is partial and in-frame only. In the table there are some 84,000 clones, about 90% of which are singletons. The source was CD4+ or CD8+ T cells sorted from blood, collected in a trial of the OX40 agonist ivuxolimab. The receptors come from an adult with an advanced solid tumor such as melanoma, head and neck, liver or kidney cancer.

The rearrangement uses TRBV2 and TRBJ2-1; 7 bases are shared with TRBD1. The CDR3 is made up of 13 amino acids. CDR1 is SNHLY, CDR2 FYNNEI, per germline. V trimming: 9 bases; J trimming: 5 bases; junction bases outside the gene matches: 7. The CDR3 DNA reads as TGTGCCAGAGGAGGACAGGACAACAATGAGCAGTTCTTC. Its translation: CARGGQDNNEQFF.

The V gene is TRBV5-6, the J gene TRBJ2-3, with D unclear. The V end lost 0 bases, the J end lost 4 bases, and 3 bases lay between the germline ends. Germline values: CDR1 SGHDT, CDR2 YYEEEE. This CDR3 is 12 amino acids long. CDR3 residues: CASSLDPDTQYF. CDR3 in DNA: TGTGCCAGCAGCTTGGACCCAGATACGCAGTATTTT.

V and J are TRBV6-5 and TRBJ2-7, with D unclear. The length of the CDR3 is 13 residues. Looked up from germline, CDR1 is MNHEY and CDR2 is SVGAGI. V lost 6 bases and J lost 1, with 10 bases in between. The CDR3 sequence is CASSYGPSYEQYF. The CDR3, as DNA: TGTGCCAGCAGCTATGGGCCTTCCTACGAGCAGTACTTC.

This rearrangement joins TRBV5-6 to TRBJ2-3; D is uncertain. CDR1 SGHDT and CDR2 YYEEEE come from the germline V gene. V gave up 7 bases and J gave up 6 bases, with 12 bases separating them. CDR3 size: 12 residues. The CDR3 sequence is CASLTMGDTQYF. Written as DNA, the CDR3 is TGTGCCAGCTTGACAATGGGTGATACGCAGTATTTT.

This sequence joins TRBV12-5 and TRBJ2-7, with TRBD1 matching 7 bases. The germline V gene encodes CDR1 LGHNT and CDR2 FRNRAP. The junction had 3 bases not matched to a gene; V was cut back by 5 bases and J by 5 bases. The length of the CDR3 is 12 residues. CDR3 region: CASGLTGNEQYF. CDR3 bases: TGTGCTAGTGGTCTGACAGGGAACGAGCAGTACTTC.

This sequence joins TRBV5-6 and TRBJ2-7; D could derive from TRBD1 or TRBD2 (5 bases each). The CDR3 is made up of 14 amino acids. Germline lookup yields CDR1 SGHDT and CDR2 YYEEEE. V was pared by 0 bases and J by 3 bases, with 10 bases between. CDR3 nucleotide sequence: TGTGCCAGCAGCTTGGCGGGGCAAGACTACGAGCAGTACTTC. Translating it yields CASSLAGQDYEQYF.

The rearrangement joins TRBV18 to TRBJ2-4; 8 bases match TRBD1. Germline CDR1 is KGHSH and CDR2 is LQKENI. The CDR3 spans 14 residues. Unmatched junction bases numbered 6, after V lost 0 bases and J lost 11 bases. The DNA of the CDR3 is TGTGCCAGCTCACCACCTACCAGGGGGCGCTTTCAGTACTTC. Translation gives CASSPPTRGRFQYF.

This chain joins TRBV11-2 and TRBJ1-2; D not resolved. Germline CDR1 is SGHAT and CDR2 is FQNNGV. There are 12 residues in the CDR3. Trimming pared 1 base from V and 6 bases from J, leaving 6 bases between. The CDR3 loop is CASSLVGDGYTF. As DNA, the CDR3 is TGTGCCAGCAGCTTAGTTGGGGATGGCTACACCTTC.

The V call is TRBV11-3, the J call TRBJ1-2, with D possibly matching TRBD1 (5 bases). Trimming left V 3 bases short and J 7 bases short, with 27 bases between. CDR1 is SGHNT, CDR2 YENEEA, per germline. CDR3 length: 18 residues. The CDR3 region is CASSLTGRAKGMSGGYTF. In DNA, the CDR3 is TGTGCCAGCAGCTTGACCGGCAGGGCAAAGGGAATGTCGGGTGGCTACACCTTC.

The chain links TRBV10-3 to TRBJ1-2, with D uncertain. Germline CDR1 reads ENHRY; CDR2 reads SYGVKD. The CDR3 runs 13 residues. V lost 4 bases and J lost 0, with 6 bases in between. This chain's CDR3 is CAISVAANYGYTF. DNA for the CDR3: TGTGCCATCAGTGTAGCTGCTAACTATGGCTACACCTTC.

The chain links TRBV7-8 to TRBJ1-1; TRBD1 matches at 8 bases. The V segment lost 6 bases and the J segment 3 bases; nucleotides outside the gene matches: 6. The germline V gene has CDR1 SGHVS and CDR2 FQNEAQ. The CDR3 sequence is 14 residues long. CDR3 coding DNA: TGTGCCAGCAGAGACGGACAGGGAGACACTGAAGCTTTCTTT. Translating gives CASRDGQGDTEAFF.

The chain carries TRBV6-5 and TRBJ1-2, with D maybe TRBD1 (6 bases). The CDR3 loop spans 14 amino acids. Trimming took 3 bases from V and 7 from J, leaving 15 bases between them. From germline, CDR1 is MNHEY and CDR2 SVGAGI. The CDR3 bases are TGTGCCAGCAGTTATTCGGAAGGGGGTAGTGGCTACACCTTC. Amino acids: CASSYSEGGSGYTF.

The chain recombines TRBV14 with TRBJ2-1, with a tentative D call TRBD1 (5 bases). V was pared by 1 base and J by 15 bases, with 16 bases between. The CDR3 contains 13 residues. Germline CDR1 reads SGHDN; CDR2 reads FVKESK. CDR3 sequence: CASSQGGEMWRFF. The CDR3 DNA follows: TGTGCCAGCAGCCAAGGGGGCGAAATGTGGCGGTTCTTC.

This clone was detected only a few times. The chain joins TRBV6-1 to TRBJ2-3, with 11 nucleotides matching TRBD2. V shed 2 bases, J shed 4 bases, and the junction held 2 bases outside the gene matches. CDR3 length equals 15 residues. In germline, CDR1 is MNHNS, CDR2 SASEGT. The CDR3 protein is CASSEFSGGADTQYF. CDR3 nucleotide sequence: TGTGCCAGCAGTGAATTTAGCGGGGGGGCAGATACGCAGTATTTT.

The rearrangement links TRBV9 to TRBJ2-4, with a weak D call TRBD2 (6 bases). The CDR3 runs to 15 residues. Trimming stripped 0 bases from V and 2 bases from J, with 9 bases between. Germline CDR1 and CDR2: SGDLS and YYNGEE. Here the CDR3 DNA reads TGTGCCAGCAGCGTAGACGCGGGGACCAAAAACATTCAGTACTTC. Protein: CASSVDAGTKNIQYF.

The chain employs TRBV27 and TRBJ1-1, with a weak D call TRBD1 (5 bases). The germline CDR1 and CDR2 sequences are MNHEY and SMNVEV (reference sequence). The length of the CDR3 is 12 residues. V was pared by 10 bases and J by 8 bases, with 17 bases between. The CDR3 spells CATSGGGTEAFF. In nucleotides, the CDR3 is TGTGCCACTTCGGGGGGGGGAACGGAAGCTTTCTTT.

The chain couples TRBV25-1 to TRBJ2-1; D may match TRBD1 or TRBD2 (5 bases each). The CDR3 has 13 amino acids. Trimming took 7 bases from V and 3 from J, leaving 10 bases between them. Germline CDR1 is MGHDK and CDR2 is SYGVNS. CDR3 loop: CASKSGHYNEQFF. In DNA form, the CDR3 reads TGTGCCAGCAAGAGCGGACACTACAATGAGCAGTTCTTC.

This clone was counted once. The junction departs from germline at one end; a sequencing error may be responsible. The chain joins TRBV4-3 to TRBJ1-4; a weak D match, TRBD1 (5 bases). This CDR3 is built from 14 residues. From germline, CDR1 is LGHNA and CDR2 YSLEER. The CDR3 DNA is TGCGCCAGCAGCCAAGGAGGGGTTAATGAAAAACTGTTTTTC. Translated: CASSQGGVNEKLFF.

CDR3 residues: CASSLAGNTEAFF. The CDR3 DNA follows: TGTGCCAGCAGCTTAGCAGGGAACACTGAAGCTTTCTTT. The rearrangement links TRBV11-1 to TRBJ1-1; D remains ambiguous. Looked up from germline, CDR1 is SGHAT and CDR2 is FQDESV (reference sequence). V lost 0 bases and J lost 1, with 3 bases in between. The CDR3 runs 13 residues.